The clone carrying this TCR beta chain was found a few times. Its specificity is not known. The source of the sample is a study of T-cell reconstitution after alpha-beta-depleted transplantation in children. General study points: Several hundred rapidly expanded clones from non-depleted graft cells reportedly supplied alpha-beta T cells about two months post-transplant. Newly produced T cells mostly provided counts and TCRbeta diversity after one year, as hyperexpanded clones declined.

The CDR3 has 14 amino acids. The V segment lost 5 bases and the J segment 1 base; nucleotides outside the gene matches: 2. Unique molecular identifiers were built into the TCRbeta library. In TCRdb, the PCR reads were re-called with MiXCR into one record per CDR3 protein. The repertoire holds almost 600,000 distinct CDR3 sequences, with about a quarter as singletons. The clonotype was recovered from a boy in the first two years of life with Wiskott-Aldrich syndrome, due to receive a stem cell transplant. This rearrangement joins TRBV12-3 or TRBV12-4 to TRBJ2-1, with 7 bases aligning to TRBD2. The specimen comprised PBMCs, sampled before TCRalphabeta/CD19-depleted stem cell transplant. The CDR3 nucleotides read TGTGCCAGCAGTGGACTAGAATCCTACAATGAGCAGTTCTTC. Translation: CASSGLESYNEQFF.